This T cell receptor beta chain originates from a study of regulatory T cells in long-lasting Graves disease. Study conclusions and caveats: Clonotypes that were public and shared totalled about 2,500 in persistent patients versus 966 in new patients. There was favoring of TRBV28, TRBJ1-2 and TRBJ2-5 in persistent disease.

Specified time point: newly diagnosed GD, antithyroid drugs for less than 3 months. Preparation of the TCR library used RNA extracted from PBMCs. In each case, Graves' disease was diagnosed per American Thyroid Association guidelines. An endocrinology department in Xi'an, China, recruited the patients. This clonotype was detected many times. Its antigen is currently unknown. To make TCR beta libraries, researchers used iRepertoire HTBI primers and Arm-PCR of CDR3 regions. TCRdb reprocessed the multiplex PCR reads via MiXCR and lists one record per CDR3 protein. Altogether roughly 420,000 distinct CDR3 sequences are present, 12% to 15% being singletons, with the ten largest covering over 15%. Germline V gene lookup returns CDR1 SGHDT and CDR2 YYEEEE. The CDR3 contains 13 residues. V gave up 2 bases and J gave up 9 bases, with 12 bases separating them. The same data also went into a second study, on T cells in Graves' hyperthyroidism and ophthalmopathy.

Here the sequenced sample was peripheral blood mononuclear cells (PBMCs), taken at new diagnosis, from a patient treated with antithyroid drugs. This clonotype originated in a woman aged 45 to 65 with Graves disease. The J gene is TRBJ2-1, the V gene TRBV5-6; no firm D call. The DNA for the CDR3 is TGTGCCAGCAGCTTACTCCAAGGCTTTGAGCAGTTCTTC. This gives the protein CASSLLQGFEQFF.